The rows below give T cell receptor beta chains drawn from one sample of a study of early T cells in non-severe SARS-CoV-2 infection. TCRdb ran MiXCR on the 5' RACE reads and lists one entry per CDR3 protein. The data contain tens of thousands of distinct CDR3 sequences, around 9.3% of them singletons. The sample taken for sequencing was whole blood. These receptors all come from an adult who was a healthcare worker with PCR-confirmed SARS-CoV-2 infection or an uninfected control (not recorded which). Each CDR3 is given with its conserved first and last residue. The order of the fields is CDR3 DNA, CDR3 protein, J gene, clone size, V gene, D gene. D genes are given only for firm matches. Clone size is stated in some rows and not others, as once, few, many or a class when expanded.

CDR3nt: TGTGCCATCAGTCTCCGGGGGCAAGGCTCTGGAAACACCATATATTTT
CDR3aa: CAISLRGQGSGNTIYF
j_gene: TRBJ1-3
abundance: NA
v_gene: TRBV10-3
d_gene: NA

CDR3nt: TGTGCCAGCAGCCCCCACGTCGATGGGAAAGTTTTCTTT
CDR3aa: CASSPHVDGKVFF
j_gene: TRBJ1-1
abundance: few
v_gene: TRBV7-3
d_gene: NA

CDR3nt: TGCAGTGCTACCAGTAGGCGGGAGGGCTCCTACAATGAGCAGTTCTTC
CDR3aa: CSATSRREGSYNEQFF
j_gene: TRBJ2-1
abundance: many
v_gene: TRBV20-1
d_gene: TRBD2

CDR3nt: TGTGCCAGCTCACCATGGGACAGGAGCAATGAAAAACTGTTTTTT
CDR3aa: CASSPWDRSNEKLFF
j_gene: TRBJ1-4
abundance: many
v_gene: TRBV18
d_gene: TRBD1

CDR3nt: TGTGCCAGCGCCTTAGCGGGTAGCCTAGGTGCAGATACGCAGTATTTT
CDR3aa: CASALAGSLGADTQYF
j_gene: TRBJ2-3
abundance: many
v_gene: TRBV7-2
d_gene: TRBD2

CDR3nt: TGTGCCAGCAGTTATACCCGGAGCACAGATACGCAGTATTTT
CDR3aa: CASSYTRSTDTQYF
j_gene: TRBJ2-3
abundance: few
v_gene: TRBV6-5
d_gene: NA

CDR3nt: TGTGCCAGCAGCCAAAGGTCCCAGGGGGCTAGTGAGCAGTACTTC
CDR3aa: CASSQRSQGASEQYF
j_gene: TRBJ2-7
abundance: NA
v_gene: TRBV7-8
d_gene: TRBD1

CDR3nt: TGTGCCAGCAGCTTGACAACGGGAGGCCCCTACAATGAGCAGTTCTTC
CDR3aa: CASSLTTGGPYNEQFF
j_gene: TRBJ2-1
abundance: many
v_gene: TRBV7-9
d_gene: TRBD2

CDR3nt: TGCGCCAGCAGCGCCGGACAGGGGGCAGGCTATGGCTACACCTTC
CDR3aa: CASSAGQGAGYGYTF
j_gene: TRBJ1-2
abundance: many
v_gene: TRBV5-1
d_gene: TRBD1

CDR3nt: TGTGCCAGCAGCTTAGAGGCGCGACAGATCGTCAACACTGAAGCTTTCTTT
CDR3aa: CASSLEARQIVNTEAFF
j_gene: TRBJ1-1
abundance: few
v_gene: TRBV7-8
d_gene: NA

CDR3nt: TGTGCCAGCAGCGAGAACACTGAAGCTTTCTTT
CDR3aa: CASSENTEAFF
j_gene: TRBJ1-1
abundance: many
v_gene: TRBV6-2/TRBV6-3
d_gene: NA

CDR3nt: TGTGCCAGCAGTGCACGTCTGAACACTGAAGCTTTCTTT
CDR3aa: CASSARLNTEAFF
j_gene: TRBJ1-1
abundance: few
v_gene: TRBV6-4
d_gene: NA

CDR3nt: TGTGCCAGCACCAGGCGGAACCAAGAGACCCAGTACTTC
CDR3aa: CASTRRNQETQYF
j_gene: TRBJ2-5
abundance: NA
v_gene: TRBV7-6
d_gene: NA

CDR3nt: TGTGCCAGCAGTTTACCCGTATTGACAGGGCACACTGAAGCTTTCTTT
CDR3aa: CASSLPVLTGHTEAFF
j_gene: TRBJ1-1
abundance: many
v_gene: TRBV28
d_gene: TRBD1

CDR3nt: TGTGCCAGCAGCCCCGGGGTCGGCCCGCCAAACGAGCAGTACTTC
CDR3aa: CASSPGVGPPNEQYF
j_gene: TRBJ2-7
abundance: many
v_gene: TRBV7-9
d_gene: NA

CDR3nt: TGTGCCAGCACCCCCCACGGGTACACCGGGGAGCTGTTTTTT
CDR3aa: CASTPHGYTGELFF
j_gene: TRBJ2-2
abundance: many
v_gene: TRBV27
d_gene: NA

CDR3nt: TGTGCCAGCAAAAGTTATAGCAATCAGCCCCAGCATTTT
CDR3aa: CASKSYSNQPQHF
j_gene: TRBJ1-5
abundance: many
v_gene: TRBV6-2/TRBV6-3
d_gene: NA

CDR3nt: TGTGCCAGTAGTATTGCGGGAGGCACCTACGAGCAGTACTTC
CDR3aa: CASSIAGGTYEQYF
j_gene: TRBJ2-7
abundance: many
v_gene: TRBV19
d_gene: TRBD2